A selection of T cell receptor beta chains follows, all from one sample in a study of cytomegalovirus exposure and HLA in healthy donors. The data were produced by immunoSEQ multiplex PCR, yet TCRdb's version contains in-frame clones alone and is incomplete. The table records nearly 200,000 clones, over 65% of them present only once. The sequencing input was PBMCs. The receptors were sampled from a boy aged 2 to 9 in good health and CMV-seronegative. Both conserved end residues are part of each CDR3. Size is omitted from some rows. Given values are once, few, many or a class for expanded clones.

size,V,CDR3
.,TRBV18,CASSLAGTGTYEQYF
.,TRBV27,CASSFGREPQPQHF
.,TRBV9,CASSVDAGRGGGETQYF
once,TRBV7-2,CASSLSGQGAYEQYF
.,TRBV7-2,CASSSPRQAYNSPLHF
.,TRBV21-1,CGGRGNSNQPQHF
.,TRBV27,CASSEEGAGMADTQYF
.,TRBV19,CASREGTVPGTDTQYF
.,TRBV2,CARGGLGGPQETQYF
.,TRBV6-6,CASSYQGKGSYNEQFF
.,TRBV11-2,CASSSGQGRNQPQHF
.,TRBV27,CASSSDRVYEQYF
.,TRBV5-1,CASSLRGEPSMAPFF
few,TRBV2,CASSPSPTGGQFYNSPLHF
few,TRBV4-3,CASSRSSTDTQYF
.,TRBV29-1,CSVDVITGGWGEAFF
.,TRBV4-1,CASSQDPQGAIRVGQFF
.,TRBV7-9,CASSLRGSDTQYF
.,TRBV4-1,CASSQASGIQRAFF
.,TRBV19,CASSIGTGGVYTF
.,TRBV27,CASSSRREETQYF
.,TRBV5-1,CASSLAGYQGYTF
few,TRBV4-3,CASSREGQTNEKLFF
once,TRBV10-3,CAISGRASGLSSYNEQFF
.,TRBV5-1,CASSGQGPNEKLFF
.,TRBV4-1,CASTSTRAATTSGADTQYF
.,TRBV7-2,CASSQSRQPNSPLHF
.,TRBV6-6,CAITGDNGYTF
.,TRBV5-6,CASSLDGTFTDTQYF
.,TRBV7-2,CASLLWGGPGTDTQYF
.,TRBV10-2,CASSDGGTVRMNTEAFF
.,TRBV29-1,CSVEKLAAGEQYF
.,TRBV7-2,CASSLAGQGNTIYF
.,TRBV6-1,CASSDRQGASNYHGYTF
.,TRBV7-9,CASSSRQGTNTIYF
.,TRBV7-9,CASSLGLRQGYNNEQFF
once,TRBV7-2,CASSLGVAGGRNEQFF
.,TRBV6-5,CASSYNGYEQYF
.,TRBV19,CASSSSLRTDTQYF
.,TRBV7-9,CASSSSRLAGTQETQYF
.,TRBV29-1,CSVAGSSYNEQFF
.,TRBV12-2,CASRYGWWTYEQYF
.,TRBV5-5,CASSMDRGVYTEAFF
.,TRBV5-1,CASSPRPTGIDNEQFF
few,TRBV5-1,CASSVGLAGGLETQYF
.,TRBV5-4,CASGWTGWTSGANVLTF
.,TRBV9,CASSATGTTGELFF